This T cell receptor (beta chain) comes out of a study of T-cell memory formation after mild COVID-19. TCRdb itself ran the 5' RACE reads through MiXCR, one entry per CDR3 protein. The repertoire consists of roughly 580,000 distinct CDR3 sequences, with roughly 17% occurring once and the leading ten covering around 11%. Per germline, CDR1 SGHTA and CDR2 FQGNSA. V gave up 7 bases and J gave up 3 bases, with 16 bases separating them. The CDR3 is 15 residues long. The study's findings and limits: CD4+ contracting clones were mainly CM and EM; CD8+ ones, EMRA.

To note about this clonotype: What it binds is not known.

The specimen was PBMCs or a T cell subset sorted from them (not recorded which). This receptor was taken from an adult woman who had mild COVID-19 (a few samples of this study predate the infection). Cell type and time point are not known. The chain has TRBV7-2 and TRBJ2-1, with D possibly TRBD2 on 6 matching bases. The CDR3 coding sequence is TGTGCCAGCATACTGGGGGGAAGCGTCTACAATGAGCAGTTCTTC. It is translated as CASILGGSVYNEQFF.